This T cell receptor beta chain was sequenced during a study of blood T cells in healthy people across ages. Study-wide results and caveats: The authors considered diversity estimates from one million T cells to be underestimates.

Remarks on this clonotype: The antigen is undetermined.

The V and J ends lost 4 bases and 5 bases respectively, with 15 bases between them. CDR3 length equals 14 residues. Germline lookup yields CDR1 SGHRS and CDR2 YFSETQ. Primers used in a second PCR of roughly 7 to 12 cycles were a sample-barcoded 5' primer and a J-beta primer mix. One entry per CDR3 protein results from TCRdb running MiXCR on the 5' RACE reads. The profile shows roughly 2 million distinct CDR3 sequences, around half of them singletons. The genes are TRBV5-1 and TRBJ2-5, with D perhaps matching TRBD1 (6 bases). The sample was blood. The origin of this receptor is a middle-aged woman in good health. The CDR3 DNA follows: TGCGCCAGCAGCAGTGGACAGCTTGTTGAGACCCAGTACTTC. This translates into CASSSGQLVETQYF.